This paragraph covers one T cell receptor beta chain sequence. Sequencing used immunoSEQ multiplex PCR; TCRdb keeps in-frame clones, though not all of them. Among some 50,000 clones listed, roughly 79% were seen once. Germline V gene data show CDR1 as MNHEY and CDR2 as SMNVEV (reference sequence). This CDR3 spans 16 amino acids. V lost 2 bases to trimming and J lost 1 base, with 12 bases between them. The data belong to a study of OX40 agonist ivuxolimab in advanced cancers. The chain carries TRBV27 and TRBJ1-5; a possible D gene is TRBD1 (5 bases). This TCR derives from an adult with an advanced solid tumor such as melanoma, head and neck, liver or kidney cancer. Sequencing was performed on CD4+ or CD8+ T cells sorted from blood, taken in a trial of the OX40 agonist ivuxolimab. As DNA, the CDR3 is TGTGCCAGCAGTTTAAACGGGGGATCAAGCAATCAGCCCCAGCATTTT. Its protein product is CASSLNGGSSNQPQHF.